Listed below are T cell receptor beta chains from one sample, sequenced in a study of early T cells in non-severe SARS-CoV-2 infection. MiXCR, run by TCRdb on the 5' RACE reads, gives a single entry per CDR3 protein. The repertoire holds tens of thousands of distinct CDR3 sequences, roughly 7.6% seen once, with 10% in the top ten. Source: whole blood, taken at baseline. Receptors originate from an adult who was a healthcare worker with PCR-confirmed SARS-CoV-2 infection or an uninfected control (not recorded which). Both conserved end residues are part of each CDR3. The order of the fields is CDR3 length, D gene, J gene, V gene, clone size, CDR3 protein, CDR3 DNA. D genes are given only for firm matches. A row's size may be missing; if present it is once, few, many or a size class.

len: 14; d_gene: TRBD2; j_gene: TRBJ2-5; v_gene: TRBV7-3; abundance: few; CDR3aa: CASSSGGRMETQYF; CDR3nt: TGTGCCAGCAGCTCCGGGGGGAGGATGGAGACCCAGTACTTC
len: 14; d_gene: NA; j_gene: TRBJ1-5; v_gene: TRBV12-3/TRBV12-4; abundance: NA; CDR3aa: CASVLGAGNQPQHF; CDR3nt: TGTGCCAGCGTTTTGGGCGCAGGCAATCAGCCCCAGCATTTT
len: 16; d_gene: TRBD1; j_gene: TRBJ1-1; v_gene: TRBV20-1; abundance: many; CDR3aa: CSARSFLTGRNTEAFF; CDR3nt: TGCAGTGCTAGATCCTTCTTGACAGGGAGGAACACTGAAGCTTTCTTT
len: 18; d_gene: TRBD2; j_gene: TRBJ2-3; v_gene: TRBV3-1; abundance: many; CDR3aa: CASSQGVKAGSNTDTQYF; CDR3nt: TGTGCCAGCAGCCAAGGCGTGAAAGCGGGATCGAACACAGATACGCAGTATTTT
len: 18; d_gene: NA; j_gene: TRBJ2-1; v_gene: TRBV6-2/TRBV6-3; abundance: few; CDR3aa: CASSYRQYNRPIYNEQFF; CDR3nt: TGTGCCAGCAGTTACCGCCAGTACAACAGGCCGATATACAATGAGCAGTTCTTC
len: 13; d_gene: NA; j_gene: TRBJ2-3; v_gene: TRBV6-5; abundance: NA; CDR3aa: CASRQSGTDTQYF; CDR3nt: TGTGCCTCCCGCCAGTCAGGCACAGATACGCAGTATTTT
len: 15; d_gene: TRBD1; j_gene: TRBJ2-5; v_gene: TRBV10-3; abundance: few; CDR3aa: CAISDPGQGRETQYF; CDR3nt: TGTGCCATCAGTGACCCGGGACAGGGAAGAGAGACCCAGTACTTC
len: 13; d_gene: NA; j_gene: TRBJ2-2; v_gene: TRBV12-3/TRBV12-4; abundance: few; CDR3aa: CASSFRSGGELFF; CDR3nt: TGTGCCAGCAGTTTTAGGTCGGGCGGGGAGCTGTTTTTT
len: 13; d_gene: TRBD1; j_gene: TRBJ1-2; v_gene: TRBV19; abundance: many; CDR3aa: CASSPGQSYGYTF; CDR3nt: TGTGCCAGTAGTCCGGGACAGTCATATGGCTACACCTTC
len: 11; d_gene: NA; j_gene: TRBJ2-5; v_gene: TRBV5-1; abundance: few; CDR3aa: CASSGEETQYF; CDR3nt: TGCGCCAGCAGCGGTGAAGAGACCCAGTACTTC
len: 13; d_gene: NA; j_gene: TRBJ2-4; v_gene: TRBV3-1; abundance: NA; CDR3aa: CASSQVSGNIQYF; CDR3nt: TGTGCCAGCAGCCAGGTCAGCGGAAACATTCAGTACTTC
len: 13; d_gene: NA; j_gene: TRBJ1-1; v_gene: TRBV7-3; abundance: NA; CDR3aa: CASSRAYKTEAFF; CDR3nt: TGTGCCAGCAGCCGAGCTTATAAAACTGAAGCTTTCTTT
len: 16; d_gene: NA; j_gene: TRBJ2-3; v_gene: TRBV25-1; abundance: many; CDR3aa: CASSESGGSSTDTQYF; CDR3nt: TGTGCCAGCAGTGAATCGGGCGGGTCTAGCACAGATACGCAGTATTTT
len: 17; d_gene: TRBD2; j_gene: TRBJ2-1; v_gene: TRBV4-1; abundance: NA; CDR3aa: CASSPTGTSLAYNEQFF; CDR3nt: TGCGCCAGCAGCCCCACCGGGACTAGCCTAGCCTACAATGAGCAGTTCTTC